This TCR beta chain was retrieved from a study of metastatic and nonmetastatic thyroid tumors. MiXCR was used by TCRdb to re-call the PCR reads. The data hold about 22,000 clones, with roughly 14% observed a single time. This clone was found many times. Prior to thyroid surgery, none of the patients had received any treatment. The sequenced material came from tumor tissue. This receptor was obtained from a female donor with papillary thyroid cancer or a benign thyroid nodule (not recorded which). Some clones in this sample may be carry-over from other donors' samples.

In DNA form, the CDR3 reads TGTGCCAGCAGTTCCGGACAGCCCTCTGGGGAAAAACTGTTTTTT. This translates into CASSSGQPSGEKLFF. The rearrangement joins TRBV12-3 or TRBV12-4 to TRBJ1-4; D possibly corresponds to TRBD1 (6 bases). The V and J ends lost 4 bases and 8 bases respectively, with 17 bases between them. This CDR3 has 15 residues.